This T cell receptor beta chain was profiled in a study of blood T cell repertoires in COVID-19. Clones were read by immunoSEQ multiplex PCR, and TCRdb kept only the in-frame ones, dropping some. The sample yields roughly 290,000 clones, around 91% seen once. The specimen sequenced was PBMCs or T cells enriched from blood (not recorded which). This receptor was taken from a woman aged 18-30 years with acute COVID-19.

The CDR3 DNA reads TGTGCCAGCAGCGGGGGACTAGGGGGCACAGATACGCAGTATTTT. This gives the protein CASSGGLGGTDTQYF. The chain couples TRBV3-1 (or the pseudogene TRBV3-2) to TRBJ2-3, with TRBD2 matching 8 bases. The germline gives CDR1 LGHDT, CDR2 YNNKEL (reference sequence). The CDR3 runs 15 residues. V was clipped by 5 bases and J by 1 base; unmatched bases: 5.